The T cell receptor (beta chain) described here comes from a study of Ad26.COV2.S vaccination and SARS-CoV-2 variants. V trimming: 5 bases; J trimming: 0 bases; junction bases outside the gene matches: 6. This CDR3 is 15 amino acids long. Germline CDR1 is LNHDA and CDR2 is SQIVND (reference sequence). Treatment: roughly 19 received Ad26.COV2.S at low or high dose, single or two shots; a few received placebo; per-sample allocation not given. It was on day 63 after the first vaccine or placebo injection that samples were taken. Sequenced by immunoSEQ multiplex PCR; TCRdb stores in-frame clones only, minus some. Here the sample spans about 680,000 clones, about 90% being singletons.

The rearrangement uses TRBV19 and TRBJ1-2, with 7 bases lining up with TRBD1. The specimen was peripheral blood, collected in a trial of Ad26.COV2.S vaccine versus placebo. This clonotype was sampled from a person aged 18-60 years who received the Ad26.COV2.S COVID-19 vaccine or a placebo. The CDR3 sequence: CASSPWTGSNYGYTF. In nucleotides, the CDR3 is TGTGCCAGTAGTCCGTGGACAGGCTCTAACTATGGCTACACCTTC.